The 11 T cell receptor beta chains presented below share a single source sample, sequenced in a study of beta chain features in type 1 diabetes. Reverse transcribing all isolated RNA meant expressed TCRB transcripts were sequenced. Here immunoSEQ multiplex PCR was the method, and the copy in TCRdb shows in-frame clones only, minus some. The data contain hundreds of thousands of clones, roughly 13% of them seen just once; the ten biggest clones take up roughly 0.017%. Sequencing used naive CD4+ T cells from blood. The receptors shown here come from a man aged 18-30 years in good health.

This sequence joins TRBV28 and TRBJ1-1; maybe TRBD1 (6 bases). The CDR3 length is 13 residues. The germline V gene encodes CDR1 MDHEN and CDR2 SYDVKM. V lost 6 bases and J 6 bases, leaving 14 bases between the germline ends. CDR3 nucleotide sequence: TGTGCCAGCAGCCTGGGGGCGCCGCCTGAAGCTTTCTTT. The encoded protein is CASSLGAPPEAFF.

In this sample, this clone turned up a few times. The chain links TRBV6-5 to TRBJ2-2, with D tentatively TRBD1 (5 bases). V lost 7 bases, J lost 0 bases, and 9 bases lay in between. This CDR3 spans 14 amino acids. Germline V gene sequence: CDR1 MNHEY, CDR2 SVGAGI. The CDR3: CASKRGANTGELFF. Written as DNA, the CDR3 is TGTGCCAGCAAAAGGGGCGCGAACACCGGGGAGCTGTTTTTT.

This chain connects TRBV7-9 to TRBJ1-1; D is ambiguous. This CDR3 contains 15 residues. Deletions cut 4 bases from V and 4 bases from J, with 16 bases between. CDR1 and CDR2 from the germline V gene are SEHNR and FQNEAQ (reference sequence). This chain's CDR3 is CASSWGISGGTEAFF. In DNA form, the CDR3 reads TGTGCCAGCAGCTGGGGTATTTCAGGAGGCACTGAAGCTTTCTTT.

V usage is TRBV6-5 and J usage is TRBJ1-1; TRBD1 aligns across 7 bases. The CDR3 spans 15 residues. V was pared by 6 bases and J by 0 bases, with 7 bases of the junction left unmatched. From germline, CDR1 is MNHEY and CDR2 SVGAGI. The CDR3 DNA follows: TGTGCCAGCAGCCCCCCCGGACAGGTGAACACTGAAGCTTTCTTT. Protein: CASSPPGQVNTEAFF.

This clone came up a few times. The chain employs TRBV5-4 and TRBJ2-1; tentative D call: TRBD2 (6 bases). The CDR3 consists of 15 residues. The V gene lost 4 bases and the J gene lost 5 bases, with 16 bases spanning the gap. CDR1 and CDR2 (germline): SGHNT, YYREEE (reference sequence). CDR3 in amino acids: CASSHGAGGHNEQFF. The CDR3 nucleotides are TGTGCCAGCAGCCACGGAGCGGGTGGTCACAATGAGCAGTTCTTC. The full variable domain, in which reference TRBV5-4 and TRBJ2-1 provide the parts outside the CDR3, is ETGVTQSPTHLIKTRGQQVTLRCSSQSGHNTVSWYQQALGQGPQFIFQYYREEENGRGNFPPRFSGLQFPNYSSELNVNALELDDSALYLCASSHGAGGHNEQFFGPGTRLTVL.

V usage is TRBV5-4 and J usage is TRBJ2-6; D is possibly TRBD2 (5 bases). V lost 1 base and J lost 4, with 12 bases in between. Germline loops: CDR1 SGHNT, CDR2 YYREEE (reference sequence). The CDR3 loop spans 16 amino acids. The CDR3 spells CASSLFGVAGANVLTF. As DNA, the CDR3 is TGTGCCAGCAGCTTGTTCGGGGTCGCCGGGGCCAACGTCCTGACTTTC.

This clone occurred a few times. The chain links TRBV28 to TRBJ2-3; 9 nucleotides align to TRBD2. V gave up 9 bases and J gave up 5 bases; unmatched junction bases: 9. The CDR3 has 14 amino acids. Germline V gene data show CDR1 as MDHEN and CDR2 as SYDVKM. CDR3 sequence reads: CASKGGGAVDTQYF. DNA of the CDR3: TGTGCCAGTAAGGGCGGGGGGGCGGTAGATACGCAGTATTTT.

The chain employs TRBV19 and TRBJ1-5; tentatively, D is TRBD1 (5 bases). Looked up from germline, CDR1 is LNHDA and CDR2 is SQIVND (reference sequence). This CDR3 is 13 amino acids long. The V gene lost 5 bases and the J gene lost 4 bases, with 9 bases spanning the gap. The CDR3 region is CASSWTMNQPQHF. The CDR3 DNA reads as TGTGCCAGTAGTTGGACAATGAATCAGCCCCAGCATTTT.

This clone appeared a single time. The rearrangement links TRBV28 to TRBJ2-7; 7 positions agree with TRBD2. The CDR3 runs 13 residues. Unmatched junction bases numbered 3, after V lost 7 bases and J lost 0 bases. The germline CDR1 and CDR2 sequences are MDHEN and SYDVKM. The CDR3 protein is CASKPSGSYEQYF. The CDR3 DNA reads TGTGCCAGCAAACCTAGCGGCTCCTACGAGCAGTACTTC. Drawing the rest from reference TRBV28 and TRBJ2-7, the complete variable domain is DVKVTQSSRYLVKRTGEKVFLECVQDMDHENMFWYRQDPGLGLRLIYFSYDVKMKEKGDIPEGYSVSREKKERFSLILESASTNQTSMYLCASKPSGSYEQYFGPGTRLTVT.

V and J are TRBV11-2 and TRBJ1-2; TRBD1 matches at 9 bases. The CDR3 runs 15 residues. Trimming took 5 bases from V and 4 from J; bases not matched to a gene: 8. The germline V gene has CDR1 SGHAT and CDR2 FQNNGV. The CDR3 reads CASSPLTGGVYGYTF. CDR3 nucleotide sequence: TGTGCCAGCAGCCCGCTGACAGGGGGAGTCTATGGCTACACCTTC.

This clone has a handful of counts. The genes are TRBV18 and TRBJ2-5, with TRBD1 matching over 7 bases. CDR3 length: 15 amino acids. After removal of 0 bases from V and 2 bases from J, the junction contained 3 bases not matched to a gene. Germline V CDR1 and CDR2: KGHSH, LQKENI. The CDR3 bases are TGTGCCAGCTCACCACCACAGGGGTCACAAGAGACCCAGTACTTC. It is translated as CASSPPQGSQETQYF.